These 25 T cell receptor beta chains were all obtained from the same sample, sequenced in a study of human T cells and chemical hapten exposure. TCRdb reanalysed the RACE reads using MiXCR and keeps one entry per CDR3 protein. The data contain some 180,000 distinct CDR3 sequences, approximately 24% of them singletons. Time point in this sample: patch test 3, about 24 weeks after DPC sensitization. The treatment denotes: therapeutic diphenylcyclopropenone sensitization with weekly scalp DPC. The sample was whole blood, taken in connection with sensitization to the hapten diphenylcyclopropenone (DPC). These receptors were taken from a woman aged 40 to 50 with alopecia areata. Some clones in this sample may be carry-over from other donors' samples.

The chain links TRBV6-5 to TRBJ1-6; 7 bases agree with TRBD1. Germline CDR1 and CDR2: MNHEY and SVGAGI. The CDR3 totals 16 residues. V was clipped by 2 bases and J by 0 bases; unmatched bases: 1. CDR3 in amino acids: CASSYGDSSYNSPLHF. In nucleotides, the CDR3 is TGTGCCAGCAGTTACGGGGACAGCTCCTATAATTCACCCCTCCACTTT.

This clonotype was found a few times. This chain connects TRBV11-1 to TRBJ2-3, with TRBD1 matching over 10 bases. From germline, CDR1 is SGHAT and CDR2 FQDESV (reference sequence). The CDR3 sequence is 16 residues long. Trimming removed 5 bases from V and 8 bases from J; junction bases left unmatched: 13. CDR3 in amino acids: CASSKDRGITGGTQYF. CDR3 nucleotide sequence: TGTGCCAGCAGCAAGGACAGGGGGATCACAGGTGGTACGCAGTATTTT. The variable domain in full, completed from reference TRBV11-1 and TRBJ2-3, reads EAEVAQSPRYKITEKSQAVAFWCDPISGHATLYWYRQILGQGPELLVQFQDESVVDDSQLPKDRFSAERLKGVDSTLKIQPAELGDSAMYLCASSKDRGITGGTQYFGPGTRLTVL.

V gene TRBV11-1 combines with J gene TRBJ1-3, with D unresolved. This CDR3 is 15 amino acids long. Germline V CDR1 and CDR2: SGHAT, FQDESV (reference sequence). V gave up 3 bases and J gave up 0 bases, with 9 bases separating them. The DNA of the CDR3 is TGTGCCAGCAGCTTCGGGGTCAGCTCTGGAAACACCATATATTTT. This sequence encodes CASSFGVSSGNTIYF.

This clonotype has more than one count but fewer than ten. This chain connects TRBV7-2 to TRBJ2-7, with 11 bases matching TRBD2. Germline CDR1 SGHTA, CDR2 FQGNSA. The V and J ends lost 5 bases and 6 bases, in that order; junction bases with no gene match: 6. The CDR3 extends over 14 amino acids. CDR3 protein: CASSPLAGVREQYF. The CDR3 coding sequence is TGTGCCAGCAGCCCACTAGCGGGAGTTCGCGAGCAGTACTTC. The full variable domain, completed using reference TRBV7-2 and TRBJ2-7, is GAGVSQSPSNKVTEKGKDVELRCDPISGHTALYWYRQSLGQGLEFLIYFQGNSAPDKSGLPSDRFSAERTGGSVSTLTIQRTQQEDSAVYLCASSPLAGVREQYFGPGTRLTVT.

A single count supports this clonotype. CDR3 residues: CASSLPGLAGHNEQFF. CDR3 DNA sequence: TGTGCCAGCAGTTTGCCGGGACTAGCGGGTCACAATGAGCAGTTCTTC. The rearrangement links TRBV11-2 to TRBJ2-1; 12 bases agree with TRBD2. With 6 bases clipped from V and 5 bases from J, the junction kept 8 bases outside the gene matches. The CDR3 spans 16 residues. Looked up from germline, CDR1 is SGHAT and CDR2 is FQNNGV.

As to this clonotype: At one boundary the junction diverges from the germline segment, which might be a read error. The chain is built from TRBV7-9 and TRBJ2-5; tentatively, D is TRBD2 (6 bases). CDR3 length: 15 amino acids. Germline V gene lookup returns CDR1 SEHNR and CDR2 FQNEAQ (reference sequence). CDR3 protein: CASSLGAGRVETQYF. DNA of the CDR3: TGTGCCAGCAGCTTAGGTGCCGGGAGAGTAGAGACCCAATACTTC.

This clonotype was found a few times. The CDR3 sequence is CASTVADQPQHF. CDR3 bases: TGTGCCAGTACAGTGGCAGATCAGCCCCAGCATTTT. The rearrangement joins TRBV28 to TRBJ1-5; D not certain. Germline V gene sequence: CDR1 MDHEN, CDR2 SYDVKM. Trimming removed 9 bases from V and 5 bases from J, with 11 bases in between. This CDR3 region has 12 residues.

The V and J genes are TRBV29-1 and TRBJ1-1; 8 bases line up with TRBD1. The CDR3 loop spans 15 amino acids. The germline V gene encodes CDR1 SQVTM and CDR2 ANQGSEA. The trim removed 5 bases at V and 2 bases at J, leaving 10 bases unmatched. CDR3 nucleotide sequence: TGCAGCGTTCTTGCCCCGGGACAGGTAAACACTGAAGCTTTCTTT. The encoded protein is CSVLAPGQVNTEAFF.

The chain is built from TRBV6-2 or TRBV6-3 and TRBJ1-6; 9 nucleotides match TRBD1. This CDR3 comprises 16 residues. Per germline, CDR1 MNHEY and CDR2 SVGEGT. The V gene end was trimmed by 6 bases and the J gene end by 9 bases; junction bases not matched to a gene: 12. CDR3 residues: CASSRHYRGQSSPLHF. The CDR3 bases are TGTGCCAGCAGCCGACACTACAGGGGGCAAAGTTCACCCCTCCACTTT.

The gene calls are TRBV4-2 and TRBJ1-1; TRBD1 is a possible D gene (6 bases). Trimming pared 4 bases from V and 5 bases from J, leaving 14 bases between. Looked up from germline, CDR1 is LGHNA and CDR2 is YNFKEQ. CDR3 length equals 14 residues. Here the CDR3 reads CASSRPQGRTEAFF. The CDR3 DNA follows: TGTGCCAGCAGCCGTCCACAGGGTAGGACTGAAGCTTTCTTT.

The chain uses TRBV20-1 and TRBJ2-7; 8 bases line up with TRBD1. The germline gives CDR1 DFQATT, CDR2 SNEGSKA (reference sequence). CDR3 length: 13 residues. V lost 6 bases to trimming and J lost 0 bases; unmatched junction nucleotides: 4. CDR3 nucleotides: TGCAGTGCCACCGGGACAGGCTCCTACGAGCAGTACTTC. It specifies CSATGTGSYEQYF.

Judged by abundance, this clonotype is medium-sized (0.01 to 0.1%). V is TRBV20-1 and J is TRBJ1-5, with D possibly matching TRBD1 (6 bases). Trimming took 1 base from V and 7 from J, leaving 14 bases between them. Germline V gene lookup returns CDR1 DFQATT and CDR2 SNEGSKA (reference sequence). This CDR3 region has 14 residues. CDR3 bases: TGCAGTGCTAGAGCCCAGGGGAAGTGGCAGCCCCAGCATTTT. This codes for CSARAQGKWQPQHF.

This clonotype has just a few counts. The chain employs TRBV28 and TRBJ2-2; D not resolved. The ends were cut back, 10 bases at V and 2 bases at J, with 14 bases in the middle. The germline V gene encodes CDR1 MDHEN and CDR2 SYDVKM. The CDR3 contains 14 residues. CDR3 protein: CATQNFYNTGELFF. In nucleotides, the CDR3 is TGTGCCACCCAGAATTTCTATAACACCGGGGAGCTGTTTTTT.

The chain has TRBV12-3 or TRBV12-4 and TRBJ1-6; D is unclear. The CDR3 contains 13 residues. V was cut by 5 bases and J by 7 bases, with 9 bases left in between. As DNA, the CDR3 is TGTGCCAGCAGTCGACGCAGAAATTCACCCCTCCACTTT. This codes for CASSRRRNSPLHF.

This clonotype was seen more than once but under ten times. The genes are TRBV7-2 and TRBJ2-7; maybe TRBD1 (6 bases). The germline CDR1 and CDR2 sequences are SGHTA and FQGNSA. This CDR3 has 13 residues. V was trimmed by 2 bases and J by 3 bases, leaving 8 bases between them. The CDR3: CASSLNRDYEQYF. DNA for the CDR3: TGTGCCAGCAGCTTAAACAGGGACTACGAGCAGTACTTC. The full variable domain, its missing parts supplied by reference TRBV7-2 and TRBJ2-7, is GAGVSQSPSNKVTEKGKDVELRCDPISGHTALYWYRQSLGQGLEFLIYFQGNSAPDKSGLPSDRFSAERTGGSVSTLTIQRTQQEDSAVYLCASSLNRDYEQYFGPGTRLTVT.

In its sample, this clonotype was seen a few times. The chain uses TRBV15 and TRBJ2-1; D perhaps matches TRBD2 (6 bases). The CDR3 contains 17 residues. The V and J ends lost 2 bases and 2 bases respectively, with 16 bases between them. CDR1 is LNHNV and CDR2 is YYDKDF in the germline V gene (reference sequence). CDR3 bases: TGTGCCACCAGCAGACGACGGGACTCGAACGCCTACAATGAGCAGTTCTTC. Translated, it gives CATSRRRDSNAYNEQFF.

The chain employs TRBV30 and TRBJ1-3; no definite D call. This CDR3 is built from 11 residues. Germline V gives CDR1 GTSNPN, CDR2 SVGIG (reference sequence). V dropped 1 base and J dropped 9 bases, with 7 bases sitting between them. The CDR3: CAWSEESTIYF. The CDR3 DNA sequence: TGTGCCTGGAGTGAGGAGAGCACCATATATTTT.

V is TRBV12-3 or TRBV12-4 and J is TRBJ1-5; tentative D call: TRBD1 (5 bases). With 6 bases removed from V and 8 bases from J, the gap between germline ends came to 17 bases. The CDR3 is 14 residues long. In DNA form, the CDR3 reads TGTGCCAGCAGATATGGGACTCAAGGGGAGCCCCAGCATTTT. Protein: CASRYGTQGEPQHF.

This clonotype was seen a few times. CDR3 sequence: CASSLLAGRAIEQYF. CDR3 coding DNA: TGTGCCAGCAGCCTCCTGGCCGGGAGGGCCATCGAGCAGTACTTC. This chain links TRBV7-9 with TRBJ2-7, with 8 bases identical to TRBD2. Germline values: CDR1 SEHNR, CDR2 FQNEAQ (reference sequence). The CDR3 sequence is 15 residues long. V was pared by 5 bases and J by 6 bases, with 12 bases of the junction left unmatched.

The chain combines TRBV7-9 with TRBJ1-1; D gene ambiguous. V was shortened by 2 bases and J by 3 bases, with 10 bases between the two germline ends. This CDR3 has 14 residues. Germline V gene sequence: CDR1 SEHNR, CDR2 FQNEAQ (reference sequence). CDR3 protein: CASSLITEDTEAFF. The CDR3 DNA follows: TGTGCCAGCAGCTTAATAACGGAGGACACTGAAGCTTTCTTT.

This clonotype was counted only a few times. The genes are TRBV10-3 and TRBJ2-3, with 11 positions matching TRBD1. CDR3 length: 16 amino acids. Germline V CDR1 and CDR2: ENHRY, SYGVKD. V shed 3 bases and J 3 bases; nucleotides not matched to a gene: 5. CDR3 loop: CAISEGTGGRTDTQYF. Written as DNA, the CDR3 is TGTGCCATCAGTGAAGGGACAGGGGGTCGGACAGATACGCAGTATTTT.

This clonotype was counted at least ten times. This chain links TRBV20-1 with TRBJ2-7; D gene ambiguous. The ends were cut back, 5 bases at V and 6 bases at J, with 17 bases in the middle. CDR3 size: 13 residues. Germline V lookup: CDR1 DFQATT, CDR2 SNEGSKA (reference sequence). The CDR3 region has the DNA TGCAGTGCTTCCACCGATAATAGAGGCGAGCAGTACTTC. It is translated as CSASTDNRGEQYF.

This sequence joins TRBV7-9 and TRBJ1-5; no clear D gene. The germline V gene encodes CDR1 SEHNR and CDR2 FQNEAQ (reference sequence). V was pared by 5 bases and J by 0 bases, with 5 bases between. There are 13 residues in the CDR3. This chain's CDR3 is CASSGYSNQPQHF. Written as DNA, the CDR3 is TGTGCCAGCAGCGGGTATAGCAATCAGCCCCAGCATTTT.

This chain connects TRBV5-1 to TRBJ1-2; D is unclear. Trimming took 0 bases from V and 0 from J, leaving 9 bases between them. Germline V gives CDR1 SGHRS, CDR2 YFSETQ. CDR3 size: 15 residues. CDR3 sequence: CASSLEGRTNYGYTF. Written as DNA, the CDR3 is TGCGCCAGCAGCTTGGAAGGCAGGACTAACTATGGCTACACCTTC.

The sample holds one count of this clonotype. The CDR3 sequence: CASSIGTRVYEQYF. For the CDR3, the DNA is TGTGCCAGCAGCATCGGGACCAGAGTCTACGAGCAGTACTTC. The chain carries TRBV7-2 and TRBJ2-7; perhaps D is TRBD1 or TRBD2 (5 bases each). V gave up 5 bases and J gave up 3 bases, with 14 bases separating them. The CDR3 loop spans 14 amino acids. Germline assignment: CDR1 SGHTA and CDR2 FQGNSA.